This T cell receptor (beta chain) was captured by sequencing in a study of cytomegalovirus exposure and HLA in healthy donors. Study in general: There were around 100 million unique TCR beta sequences, drawn from approximately 180 million T cells, in an earlier analysis.

Both 60 Vbeta primers and 13 Jbeta primers went into the PCR. TCRdb's table, derived via immunoSEQ multiplex PCR, lists solely in-frame clones and lacks some. The data contain around 200,000 clones, approximately 78% of them singletons. This sequence originates from a woman aged 18-30 years in good health and CMV-seronegative. The sample taken for sequencing was PBMCs.

In DNA, the CDR3 is TGCAGCGGCACACAGGGGGCCAGCACAGATACGCAGTATTTT. It yields the protein CSGTQGASTDTQYF. The J gene is TRBJ2-3, the V gene TRBV29-1; 9 bases align to TRBD1. The germline CDR1 and CDR2 sequences are SQVTM and ANQGSEA. CDR3 length: 14 residues. With 7 bases clipped from V and 0 bases from J, the junction kept 5 bases outside the gene matches.